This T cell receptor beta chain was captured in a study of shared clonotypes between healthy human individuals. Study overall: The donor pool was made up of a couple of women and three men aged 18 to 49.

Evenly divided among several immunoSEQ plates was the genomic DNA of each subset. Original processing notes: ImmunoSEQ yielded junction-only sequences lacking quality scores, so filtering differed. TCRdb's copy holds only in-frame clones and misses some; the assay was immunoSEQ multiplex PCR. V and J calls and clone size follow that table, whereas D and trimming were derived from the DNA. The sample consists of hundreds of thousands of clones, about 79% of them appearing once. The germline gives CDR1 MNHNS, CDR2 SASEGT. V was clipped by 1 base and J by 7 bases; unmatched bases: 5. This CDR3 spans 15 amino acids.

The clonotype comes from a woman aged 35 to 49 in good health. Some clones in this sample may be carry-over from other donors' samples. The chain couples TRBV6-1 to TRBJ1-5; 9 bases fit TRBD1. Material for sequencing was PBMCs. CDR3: CASSEVTGGGQPQHF. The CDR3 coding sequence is TGTGCCAGCAGTGAAGTGACAGGGGGAGGCCAGCCCCAGCATTTT.